What follows describes a single TCR beta chain. Antigen: not known. The sample originates from a study of memory CD4+ T cells and cytomegalovirus serostatus. Findings and caveats of the study: A US-trained random forest predicted CMV serostatus with median AUC around 0.92. Suggested: most of the CMV-linked TCR signature lies in CD4+ memory cells.

As originally analysed: After removing out-of-frame reads, millions of distinct TCRbeta sequences remained. Here immunoSEQ multiplex PCR was the method, and the copy in TCRdb shows in-frame clones only, minus some. The V and J calls and clone size were taken over from that table, and D and trimming were inferred from the DNA. Of about 75,000 clones listed, roughly three quarters were seen once; the top ten hold approximately 2.4%. Single viable CD3+CD4+CD8-CD45RO+ cells were sorted as the memory CD4+ T cells. Donors' CMV status reflects serum IgG against pp150, pp28, p38, p52. The V gene's germline CDR1 is MNHEY and CDR2 SVGAGI. J lost 8 bases, V lost 1 base, and 7 bases had no gene match. The CDR3 consists of 14 residues.

The sequence was collected from an adult in good health and CMV-seropositive. The chain has TRBV6-5 and TRBJ1-2; TRBD1 aligns across 7 bases. The sequencing input was memory CD4+ T cells from blood. The CDR3 reads CASSYFPDREGYTF. CDR3 DNA sequence: TGTGCCAGCAGTTACTTTCCAGACAGGGAAGGCTACACCTTC.